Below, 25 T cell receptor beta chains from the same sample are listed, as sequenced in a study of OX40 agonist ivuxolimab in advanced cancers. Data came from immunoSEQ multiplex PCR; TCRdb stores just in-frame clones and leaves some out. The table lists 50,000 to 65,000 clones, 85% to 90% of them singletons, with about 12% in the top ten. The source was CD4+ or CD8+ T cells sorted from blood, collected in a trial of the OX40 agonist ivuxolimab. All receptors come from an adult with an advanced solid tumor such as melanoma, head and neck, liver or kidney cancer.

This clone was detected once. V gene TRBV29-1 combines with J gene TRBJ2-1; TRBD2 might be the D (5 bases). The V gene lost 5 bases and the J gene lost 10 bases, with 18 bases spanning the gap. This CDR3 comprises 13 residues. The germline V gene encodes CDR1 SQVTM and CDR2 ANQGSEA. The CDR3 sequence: CSVWFGVLDEQFF. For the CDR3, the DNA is TGCAGCGTTTGGTTCGGGGTGTTGGACGAGCAGTTCTTC.

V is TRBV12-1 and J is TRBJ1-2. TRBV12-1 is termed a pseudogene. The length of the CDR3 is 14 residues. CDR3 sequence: CASSFEGEGYGYTF. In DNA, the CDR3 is TGTGCCAGCAGCTTTGAAGGGGAGGGCTATGGCTACACCTTC.

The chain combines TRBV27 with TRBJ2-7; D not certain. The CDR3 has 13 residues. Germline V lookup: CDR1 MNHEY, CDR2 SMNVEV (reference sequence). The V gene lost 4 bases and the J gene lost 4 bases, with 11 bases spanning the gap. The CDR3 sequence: CASSYAPSYEQYF. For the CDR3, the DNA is TGTGCCAGCAGTTACGCCCCCTCGTACGAGCAGTACTTC.

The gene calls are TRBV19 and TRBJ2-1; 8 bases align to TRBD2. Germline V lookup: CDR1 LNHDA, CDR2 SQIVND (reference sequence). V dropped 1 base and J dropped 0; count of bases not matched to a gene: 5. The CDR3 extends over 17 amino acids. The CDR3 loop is CASSIGGGGSSYNEQFF. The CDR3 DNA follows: TGTGCCAGTAGTATAGGTGGCGGGGGGAGCTCCTACAATGAGCAGTTCTTC.

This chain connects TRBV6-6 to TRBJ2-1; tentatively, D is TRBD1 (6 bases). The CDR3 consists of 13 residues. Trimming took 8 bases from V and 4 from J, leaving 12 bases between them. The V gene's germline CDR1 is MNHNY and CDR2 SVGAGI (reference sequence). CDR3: CASEGQRYNEQFF. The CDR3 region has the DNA TGTGCCAGCGAAGGACAGCGGTACAATGAGCAGTTCTTC.

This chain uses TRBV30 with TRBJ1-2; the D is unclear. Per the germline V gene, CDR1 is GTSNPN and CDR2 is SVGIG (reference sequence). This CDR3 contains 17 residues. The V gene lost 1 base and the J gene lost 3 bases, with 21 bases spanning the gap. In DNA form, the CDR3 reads TGTGCCTGGAGTGACCCGGATCAGAAGGCTTGGCACTATGGCTACACCTTC. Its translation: CAWSDPDQKAWHYGYTF.

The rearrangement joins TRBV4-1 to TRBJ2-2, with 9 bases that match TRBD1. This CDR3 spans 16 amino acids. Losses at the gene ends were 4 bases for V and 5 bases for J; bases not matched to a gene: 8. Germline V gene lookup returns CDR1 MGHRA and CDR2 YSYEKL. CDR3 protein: CASSLSGQGGTGELFF. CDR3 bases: TGCGCCAGCAGCCTCTCGGGACAGGGCGGTACCGGGGAGCTGTTTTTT.

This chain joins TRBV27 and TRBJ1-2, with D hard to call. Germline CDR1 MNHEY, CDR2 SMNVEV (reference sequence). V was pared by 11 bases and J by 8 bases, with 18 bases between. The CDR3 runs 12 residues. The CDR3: CAVGPLAGGYTF. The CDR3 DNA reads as TGTGCCGTAGGGCCCCTTGCGGGGGGCTACACCTTC.

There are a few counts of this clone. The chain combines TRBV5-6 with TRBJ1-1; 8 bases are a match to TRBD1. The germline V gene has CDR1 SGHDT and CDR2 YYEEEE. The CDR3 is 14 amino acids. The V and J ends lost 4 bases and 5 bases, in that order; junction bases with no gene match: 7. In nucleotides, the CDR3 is TGTGCCAGCAGCACAAGACAGGGGAGGACTGAAGCTTTCTTT. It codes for CASSTRQGRTEAFF.

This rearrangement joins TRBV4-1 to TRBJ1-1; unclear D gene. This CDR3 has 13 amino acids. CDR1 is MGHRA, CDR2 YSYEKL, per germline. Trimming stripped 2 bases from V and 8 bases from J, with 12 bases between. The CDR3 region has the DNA TGCGCCAGCAGCCAATACCTGACCCAAGAAGCTTTCTTT. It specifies CASSQYLTQEAFF.

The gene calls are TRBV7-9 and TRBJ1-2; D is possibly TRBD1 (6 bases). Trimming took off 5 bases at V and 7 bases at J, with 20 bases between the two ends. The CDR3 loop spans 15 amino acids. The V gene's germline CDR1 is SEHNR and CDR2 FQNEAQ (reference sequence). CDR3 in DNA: TGTGCCAGCAGCCCTATCCTGACAGGCTATACTGGCTACACCTTC. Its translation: CASSPILTGYTGYTF.

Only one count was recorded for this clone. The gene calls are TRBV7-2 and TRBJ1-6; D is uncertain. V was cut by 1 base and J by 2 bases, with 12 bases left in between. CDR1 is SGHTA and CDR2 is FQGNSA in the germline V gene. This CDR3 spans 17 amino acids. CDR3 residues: CASSLGSALAYNSPLHF. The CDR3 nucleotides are TGTGCCAGCAGCTTAGGGTCGGCCCTGGCCTATAATTCACCCCTCCACTTT. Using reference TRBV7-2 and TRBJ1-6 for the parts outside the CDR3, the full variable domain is GAGVSQSPSNKVTEKGKDVELRCDPISGHTALYWYRQSLGQGLEFLIYFQGNSAPDKSGLPSDRFSAERTGGSVSTLTIQRTQQEDSAVYLCASSLGSALAYNSPLHFGNGTRLTVT.

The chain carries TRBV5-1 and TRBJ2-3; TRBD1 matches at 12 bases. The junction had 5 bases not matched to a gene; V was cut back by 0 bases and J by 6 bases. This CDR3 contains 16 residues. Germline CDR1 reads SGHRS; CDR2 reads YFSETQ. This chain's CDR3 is CASSLEGQGALDTQYF. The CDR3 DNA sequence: TGCGCCAGCAGCTTGGAGGGACAGGGGGCATTGGATACGCAGTATTTT.

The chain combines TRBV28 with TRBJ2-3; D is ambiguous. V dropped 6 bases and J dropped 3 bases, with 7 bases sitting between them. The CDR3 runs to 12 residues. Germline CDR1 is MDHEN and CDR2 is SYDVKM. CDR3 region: CASSLITDTQYF. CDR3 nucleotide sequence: TGTGCCAGCAGCCTCATTACAGATACGCAGTATTTT. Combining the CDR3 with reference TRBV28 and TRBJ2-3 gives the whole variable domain DVKVTQSSRYLVKRTGEKVFLECVQDMDHENMFWYRQDPGLGLRLIYFSYDVKMKEKGDIPEGYSVSREKKERFSLILESASTNQTSMYLCASSLITDTQYFGPGTRLTVL.

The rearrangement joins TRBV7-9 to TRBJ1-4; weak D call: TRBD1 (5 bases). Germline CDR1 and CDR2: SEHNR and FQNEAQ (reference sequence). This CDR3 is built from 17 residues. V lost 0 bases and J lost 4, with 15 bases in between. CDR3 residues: CASSLAAPGRSNEKLFF. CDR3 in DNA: TGTGCCAGCAGCTTAGCGGCTCCGGGACGGAGTAATGAAAAACTGTTTTTT. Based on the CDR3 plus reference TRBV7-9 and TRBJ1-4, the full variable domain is DTGVSQNPRHKITKRGQNVTFRCDPISEHNRLYWYRQTLGQGPEFLTYFQNEAQLEKSRLLSDRFSAERPKGSFSTLEIQRTEQGDSAMYLCASSLAAPGRSNEKLFFGSGTQLSVL.

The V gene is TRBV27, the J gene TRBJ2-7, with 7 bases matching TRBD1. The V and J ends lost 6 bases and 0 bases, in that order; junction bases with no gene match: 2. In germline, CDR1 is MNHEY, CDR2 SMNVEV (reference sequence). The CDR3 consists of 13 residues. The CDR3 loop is CASRTGSSYEQYF. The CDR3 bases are TGTGCCAGCAGGACAGGGAGCTCCTACGAGCAGTACTTC.

The CDR3 DNA follows: TGTGCCAGTAGTTTCGGGACAGGGGTCTCCTACGAGCAGTACTTC. Its translation: CASSFGTGVSYEQYF. This rearrangement joins TRBV19 to TRBJ2-7, with TRBD1 matching 10 bases. The CDR3 is 15 amino acids. V was pared by 5 bases and J by 0 bases, with 4 bases of the junction left unmatched. Germline CDR1 reads LNHDA; CDR2 reads SQIVND (reference sequence).

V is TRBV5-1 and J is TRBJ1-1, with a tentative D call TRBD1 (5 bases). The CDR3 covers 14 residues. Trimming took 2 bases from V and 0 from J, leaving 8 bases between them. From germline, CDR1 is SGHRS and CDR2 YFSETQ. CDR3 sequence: CASSFWGLNTEAFF. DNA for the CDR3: TGCGCCAGCAGCTTTTGGGGACTGAACACTGAAGCTTTCTTT.

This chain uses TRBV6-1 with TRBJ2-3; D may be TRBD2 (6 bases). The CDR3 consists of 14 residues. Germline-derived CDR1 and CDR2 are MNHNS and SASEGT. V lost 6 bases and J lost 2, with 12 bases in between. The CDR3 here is CASSHSGFTDTQYF. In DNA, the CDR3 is TGTGCCAGCAGCCACAGCGGGTTCACAGATACGCAGTATTTT.

The CDR3 region has the DNA TGTGCCAGCAGCGACCACCGGGACAGGGGAACAGATACGCAGTATTTT. As protein: CASSDHRDRGTDTQYF. The rearrangement links TRBV9 to TRBJ2-3; 10 bases line up with TRBD1. The CDR3 sequence is 16 residues long. V shed 3 bases and J 3 bases; nucleotides not matched to a gene: 7. The germline gives CDR1 SGDLS, CDR2 YYNGEE.

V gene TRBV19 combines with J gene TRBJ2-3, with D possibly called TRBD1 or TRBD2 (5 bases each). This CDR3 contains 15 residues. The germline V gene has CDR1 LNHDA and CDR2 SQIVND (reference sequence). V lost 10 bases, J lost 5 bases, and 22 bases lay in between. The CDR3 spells CATKWEEGPQDTQYF. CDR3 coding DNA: TGTGCCACCAAGTGGGAAGAGGGACCACAAGATACGCAGTATTTT.

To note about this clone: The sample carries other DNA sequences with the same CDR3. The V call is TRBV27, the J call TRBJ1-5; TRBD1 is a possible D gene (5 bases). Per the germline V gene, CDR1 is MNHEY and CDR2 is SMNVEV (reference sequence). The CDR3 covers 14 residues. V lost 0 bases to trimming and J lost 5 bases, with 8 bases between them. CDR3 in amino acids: CASSLSGGYQPQHF. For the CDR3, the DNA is TGTGCCAGCAGTTTATCGGGGGGGTATCAGCCCCAGCATTTT.

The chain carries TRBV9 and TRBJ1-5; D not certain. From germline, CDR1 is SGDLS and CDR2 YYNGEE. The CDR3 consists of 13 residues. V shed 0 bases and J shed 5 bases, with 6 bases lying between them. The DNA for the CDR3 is TGTGCCAGCAGCGTAGACGAGTATCAGCCCCAGCATTTT. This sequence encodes CASSVDEYQPQHF.

The CDR3 DNA reads as TGTGCCAGCAGCTCCGGGACAGGGTACAATGAGCAGTTCTTC. Its translation is CASSSGTGYNEQFF. This rearrangement joins TRBV7-3 to TRBJ2-1, with 9 bases that match TRBD1. The length of the CDR3 is 14 residues. V shed 4 bases, J shed 4 bases, and the junction held 2 bases outside the gene matches. The germline gives CDR1 SGHTA, CDR2 FQGTGA.

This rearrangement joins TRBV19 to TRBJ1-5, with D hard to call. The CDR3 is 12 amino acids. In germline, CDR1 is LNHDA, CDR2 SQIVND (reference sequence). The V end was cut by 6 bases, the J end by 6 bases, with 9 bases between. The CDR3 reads CASRVGGQPQHF. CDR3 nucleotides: TGTGCCAGTAGGGTCGGTGGTCAGCCCCAGCATTTT.